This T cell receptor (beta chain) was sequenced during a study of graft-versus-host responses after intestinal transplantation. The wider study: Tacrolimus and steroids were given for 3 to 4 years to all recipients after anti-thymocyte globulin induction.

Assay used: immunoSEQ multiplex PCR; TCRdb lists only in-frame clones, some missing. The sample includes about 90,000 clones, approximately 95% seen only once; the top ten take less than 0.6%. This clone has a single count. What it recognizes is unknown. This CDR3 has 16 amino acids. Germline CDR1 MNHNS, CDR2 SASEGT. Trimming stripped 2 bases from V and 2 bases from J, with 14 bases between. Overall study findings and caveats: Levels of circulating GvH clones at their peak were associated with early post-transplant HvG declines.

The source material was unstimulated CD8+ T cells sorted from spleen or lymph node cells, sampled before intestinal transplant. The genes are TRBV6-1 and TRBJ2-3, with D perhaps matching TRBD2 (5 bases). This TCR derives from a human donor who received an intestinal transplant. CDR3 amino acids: CASSERTQANTDTQYF. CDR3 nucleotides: TGTGCCAGCAGTGAACGGACTCAGGCCAACACAGATACGCAGTATTTT.